The 29 T cell receptor beta chains below all came from one sample that was sequenced in a study of T cell repertoires in cytomegalovirus infection. TCRdb reprocessed the reads with MiXCR, giving one entry per CDR3 protein. The table includes 550,000 to 850,000 distinct CDR3 sequences, around a third detected once. These receptors' antigens are unknown. Source: cultured PBMCs, taken from culture after CMV antigen stimulation. These receptors were collected from a human donor in good health (CMV status not recorded). Some clones in this sample may be carry-over from other donors' samples.

This chain joins TRBV28 and TRBJ1-1; tentative D call: TRBD1 (5 bases). This CDR3 has 15 residues. Germline CDR1 MDHEN, CDR2 SYDVKM. Trimming removed 5 bases from V and 0 bases from J, with 13 bases in between. The DNA for the CDR3 is TGTGCCAGCAGTCTCCCGCGAGGGGTGAACACTGAAGCTTTCTTT. Protein: CASSLPRGVNTEAFF.

The chain has TRBV28 and TRBJ1-3; no clear D. V lost 3 bases and J lost 3, with 9 bases in between. Per the germline V gene, CDR1 is MDHEN and CDR2 is SYDVKM. This CDR3 spans 14 amino acids. The CDR3 nucleotides are TGTGCCAGCAGTTTGGACCGCCGTGGAAACACCATATATTTT. This gives the protein CASSLDRRGNTIYF.

The table lists this clonotype with many counts. The CDR3 reads CASSIRLAGDYEQFF. The CDR3 region has the DNA TGTGCCAGCAGCATCCGACTAGCGGGAGACTATGAGCAGTTCTTC. V usage is TRBV7-8 and J usage is TRBJ2-1; TRBD2 matches 12 bases. The CDR3 consists of 15 residues. V shed 5 bases, J shed 8 bases, and the junction held 7 bases outside the gene matches. Germline assignment: CDR1 SGHVS and CDR2 FQNEAQ.

This chain uses TRBV19 with TRBJ2-6; perhaps TRBD2 as D (5 bases). CDR1 and CDR2 from the germline V gene are LNHDA and SQIVND (reference sequence). The CDR3 is made up of 14 amino acids. V was pared by 8 bases and J by 2 bases, with 10 bases between. Written as DNA, the CDR3 is TGTGCCAGTGCCCTCGGGGCTGGGGCCAACGTCCTGACTTTC. This sequence encodes CASALGAGANVLTF.

The J gene is TRBJ2-2, the V gene TRBV7-6, with D unclear. V lost 5 bases, J lost 2 bases, and 9 bases lay in between. Germline CDR1 reads SGHVS; CDR2 reads FNYEAQ. The CDR3 runs 14 residues. The CDR3: CASSRITNTGELFF. DNA for the CDR3: TGTGCCAGCAGCCGAATAACTAACACCGGGGAGCTGTTTTTT. Supplemented by reference TRBV7-6 and TRBJ2-2, the full variable domain reads GAGVSQSPRYKVTKRGQDVALRCDPISGHVSLYWYRQALGQGPEFLTYFNYEAQQDKSGLPNDRFSAERPEGSISTLTIQRTEQRDSAMYRCASSRITNTGELFFGEGSRLTVL.

This clonotype appeared a few times. The V and J genes are TRBV11-2 and TRBJ2-3, with TRBD1 matching over 8 bases. J was trimmed by 4 bases and V by 6 bases; bases with no gene match: 12. This CDR3 has 16 amino acids. The germline gives CDR1 SGHAT, CDR2 FQNNGV. CDR3 sequence: CASRRPGTGISDTQYF. In nucleotides, the CDR3 is TGTGCCAGCAGGCGCCCCGGGACAGGCATTTCAGATACGCAGTATTTT.

This clonotype was detected only a few times. The genes are TRBV7-2 and TRBJ2-5; possible D gene TRBD1, 6 bases. The V end was cut by 6 bases, the J end by 5 bases, with 19 bases between. CDR1 and CDR2 from the germline V gene are SGHTA and FQGNSA. The CDR3 totals 15 residues. The CDR3 coding sequence is TGTGCCAGCAGATTAAGGGGTACAGGGACCGAGACCCAGTACTTC. It codes for CASRLRGTGTETQYF.

V and J are TRBV4-3 and TRBJ2-4; the D gene could be TRBD1 or TRBD2 (6 bases each). The CDR3 loop spans 13 amino acids. Germline CDR1 LGHNA, CDR2 YSLEER. Trimming pared 0 bases from V and 8 bases from J, leaving 8 bases between. In DNA form, the CDR3 reads TGCGCCAGCAGCCAAGATAGGGGGGACATTCAGTACTTC. Amino acids: CASSQDRGDIQYF.

This sequence joins TRBV6-6 and TRBJ2-1, with a tentative D call TRBD1 (6 bases). Trimming cost V 2 bases and J 0 bases, with 14 bases left between them. CDR1 MNHNY and CDR2 SVGAGI come from the germline V gene (reference sequence). The CDR3 is made up of 17 amino acids. The CDR3 protein is CASSYPMGASSYNEQFF. Written as DNA, the CDR3 is TGTGCCAGCAGTTACCCAATGGGGGCAAGCTCCTACAATGAGCAGTTCTTC.

J is TRBJ2-3 and V is TRBV20-1; TRBD2 matches 7 bases. The CDR3 is 16 amino acids. Trimming took 2 bases from V and 4 from J; bases not matched to a gene: 12. Germline V gives CDR1 DFQATT, CDR2 SNEGSKA (reference sequence). CDR3 in DNA: TGCAGTGCTAGATTCTCGGGGACTATCAATCCAGATACGCAGTATTTT. Amino acids: CSARFSGTINPDTQYF.

A few counts support this clonotype. CDR3 in DNA: TGTGCCAGCAGCTTAGGGAGCGACGGGCGTGAAAAACTGTTTTTT. It yields the protein CASSLGSDGREKLFF. J is TRBJ1-4 and V is TRBV7-2, with no clear D. CDR1 and CDR2 (germline): SGHTA, FQGNSA. Trimming shortened V by 1 base and J by 7 bases, and 13 bases separated the two germline ends. There are 15 residues in the CDR3.

This clonotype was counted between two and nine times. V usage is TRBV12-3 or TRBV12-4 and J usage is TRBJ2-5; D is unresolved. This CDR3 is built from 14 residues. V gave up 7 bases and J gave up 4 bases, with 16 bases separating them. The CDR3 loop is CASTESRTGETQYF. DNA for the CDR3: TGTGCCAGCACCGAGAGCCGGACGGGAGAGACCCAGTACTTC.

The chain has TRBV6-2 or TRBV6-3 and TRBJ2-7; D gene unclear. Between the trimmed V and J ends, which lost 8 bases and 2 bases, there was a span of 7 bases. The CDR3 contains 11 residues. Per germline, CDR1 MNHEY and CDR2 SVGEGT. CDR3 region: CASQNPYEQYF. CDR3 DNA sequence: TGTGCCAGCCAAAACCCCTACGAGCAGTACTTC.

This clonotype was counted many times. V and J are TRBV7-2 and TRBJ2-7; D possibly corresponds to TRBD1 (6 bases). V lost 2 bases and J lost 2, with 10 bases in between. Per germline, CDR1 SGHTA and CDR2 FQGNSA. This CDR3 has 14 amino acids. CDR3 sequence (DNA): TGTGCCAGCAGCTTATGGGCAGGGGCCTACGAGCAGTACTTC. Its protein product is CASSLWAGAYEQYF. The full variable domain, completed using reference TRBV7-2 and TRBJ2-7, is GAGVSQSPSNKVTEKGKDVELRCDPISGHTALYWYRQSLGQGLEFLIYFQGNSAPDKSGLPSDRFSAERTGGSVSTLTIQRTQQEDSAVYLCASSLWAGAYEQYFGPGTRLTVT.

The table lists this clonotype with a few counts. The chain uses TRBV6-6 and TRBJ2-2; no clear D gene. The germline gives CDR1 MNHNY, CDR2 SVGAGI (reference sequence). The CDR3 is 14 amino acids. V gave up 4 bases and J gave up 3 bases, with 9 bases separating them. Here the CDR3 DNA reads TGTGCCAGCAGTTCTGGTCGGGACACCGGGGAGCTGTTTTTT. This sequence encodes CASSSGRDTGELFF.

The V call is TRBV20-1, the J call TRBJ1-1, with D unresolved. The CDR3 spans 11 residues. V lost 2 bases, J lost 8 bases, and 9 bases lay in between. Germline-derived CDR1 and CDR2 are DFQATT and SNEGSKA (reference sequence). DNA of the CDR3: TGCAGTGCTAGAAAGGGTGTGGAAGCTTTCTTT. Its protein product is CSARKGVEAFF.

This clonotype was observed many times. The V gene is TRBV7-2, the J gene TRBJ2-1; D is uncertain. CDR1 is SGHTA, CDR2 FQGNSA, per germline. V shed 5 bases and J shed 0 bases, with 14 bases lying between them. This CDR3 spans 16 amino acids. For the CDR3, the DNA is TGTGCCAGCAGCGAGGTGGGCGGAGCCTCCTACAATGAGCAGTTCTTC. It yields the protein CASSEVGGASYNEQFF.

This sequence joins TRBV7-2 and TRBJ2-1, with 13 nucleotides matching TRBD2. J was trimmed by 0 bases and V by 4 bases; bases with no gene match: 15. The CDR3 is 21 residues long. From germline, CDR1 is SGHTA and CDR2 FQGNSA. CDR3 bases: TGTGCCAGCAGCTCTCCGGGACTAGCGGGGCGACTACCGAGCTCCTACAATGAGCAGTTCTTC. Its protein is CASSSPGLAGRLPSSYNEQFF.

V gene TRBV7-2 combines with J gene TRBJ2-2; no definite D call. Trimming removed 5 bases at V and 5 bases at J, with 9 bases between. Looked up from germline, CDR1 is SGHTA and CDR2 is FQGNSA. The CDR3 runs to 13 residues. DNA for the CDR3: TGTGCCAGCAGCGCTACTTGGACCGGGGAGCTGTTTTTT. It is translated as CASSATWTGELFF.

The genes are TRBV7-2 and TRBJ2-7, with D possibly called TRBD1 or TRBD2 (6 bases each). Germline V gene data show CDR1 as SGHTA and CDR2 as FQGNSA. The CDR3 has 17 amino acids. V was pared by 1 base and J by 4 bases, with 20 bases between. CDR3 amino acids: CASSLGGGPRAYYEQYF. The CDR3 DNA reads TGTGCCAGCAGCTTAGGTGGGGGGCCTAGGGCCTATTACGAGCAGTACTTC.

The sample holds a few counts of this clonotype. This sequence joins TRBV4-1 and TRBJ1-3; D is uncertain. Germline-derived CDR1 and CDR2 are MGHRA and YSYEKL. The CDR3 loop spans 15 amino acids. Trimming took off 0 bases at V and 4 bases at J, with 10 bases between the two ends. As DNA, the CDR3 is TGCGCCAGCAGCCAAGATGCGAGATCCGGAAACACCATATATTTT. It is translated as CASSQDARSGNTIYF.

The table lists this clonotype with a few counts. This sequence joins TRBV7-2 and TRBJ2-3, with TRBD2 matching 9 bases. The CDR3 extends over 16 amino acids. J lost 0 bases, V lost 6 bases, and 7 bases had no gene match. Germline assignment: CDR1 SGHTA and CDR2 FQGNSA. CDR3 DNA: TGTGCCAGCAGACAGGCGGGGGGGGGGAGCACAGATACGCAGTATTTT. Translating gives CASRQAGGGSTDTQYF.

The rearrangement joins TRBV12-5 to TRBJ1-1; the D gene is possibly TRBD1 (6 bases). Germline loops: CDR1 LGHNT, CDR2 FRNRAP. Trimming stripped 2 bases from V and 1 base from J, with 17 bases between. The CDR3 totals 17 residues. For the CDR3, the DNA is TGTGCTAGTGGTTTGTTGGGGGGCGATGGGGCGAACACTGAAGCTTTCTTT. It encodes CASGLLGGDGANTEAFF.

V and J are TRBV5-1 and TRBJ1-1; D ambiguous. The germline V gene has CDR1 SGHRS and CDR2 YFSETQ. The CDR3 covers 15 residues. The germline V and J ends were trimmed by 0 bases and 1 base, with 10 bases remaining between them. The CDR3 sequence: CASSLGLLQNTEAFF. DNA of the CDR3: TGCGCCAGCAGCTTGGGGCTTCTACAGAACACTGAAGCTTTCTTT.

There are a few counts of this clonotype. This rearrangement joins TRBV14 to TRBJ2-7; 12 bases line up with TRBD2. V trimming: 3 bases; J trimming: 1 base; junction bases outside the gene matches: 4. Germline V gene lookup returns CDR1 SGHDN and CDR2 FVKESK. The CDR3 runs to 16 residues. In DNA form, the CDR3 reads TGTGCCAGCAGCCAGACTAGCGGGAGATTGTCCTACGAGCAGTACTTC. Its protein is CASSQTSGRLSYEQYF.

V gene TRBV27 combines with J gene TRBJ1-6; D remains ambiguous. The CDR3 loop spans 13 amino acids. Germline assignment: CDR1 MNHEY and CDR2 SMNVEV (reference sequence). V gave up 6 bases and J gave up 10 bases, with 13 bases separating them. This CDR3 is CASSRGFGSPLHF. DNA of the CDR3: TGTGCCAGCAGCCGCGGTTTTGGATCACCCCTCCACTTT.

This clonotype was seen only a few times. The chain is built from TRBV19 and TRBJ2-1; a possible D gene is TRBD1 (6 bases). V was cut by 6 bases and J by 7 bases, with 25 bases left in between. The CDR3 consists of 17 residues. The germline CDR1 and CDR2 sequences are LNHDA and SQIVND (reference sequence). CDR3 bases: TGTGCCAGTAGCCGGGACATACGTACGAGGAGGAAAAATGAGCAGTTCTTC. Encoded protein: CASSRDIRTRRKNEQFF.

Comments on this clonotype: A read error may account for a junction end that differs from germline. This CDR3 reads CTSSNTEAFF. In DNA, the CDR3 is TGTACCAGCAGTAACACTGAAGCTTTCTTT. V and J are TRBV2 and TRBJ1-1, with unresolved D. Per germline, CDR1 SNHLY and CDR2 FYNNEI. The CDR3 is 10 amino acids.

In its sample, this clonotype was seen a few times. The genes are TRBV7-6 and TRBJ2-7, with D possibly TRBD1 on 6 matching bases. Deletions cut 5 bases from V and 3 bases from J, with 11 bases between. The CDR3 runs to 13 residues. Germline V lookup: CDR1 SGHVS, CDR2 FNYEAQ. The chain's CDR3 is CASSLNRVYEQYF. In DNA, the CDR3 is TGTGCCAGCAGCCTAAACAGGGTCTACGAGCAGTACTTC.